The entry that follows covers one T cell receptor beta chain sequence. What antigen it recognizes has not been identified. The input lacks base qualities; no much larger clone sits a single base away. The sample has other DNA sequences that encode this CDR3 too. Using the deep immunoSEQ assay, TCR CDR3 regions were amplified from genomic DNA by multiplex PCR. Extracted genomic DNA from each cell subset was spread evenly across all wells of several immunoSEQ 96-well plates, with each plate serving as a replicate. For sorted subsets, approximately 200 ng of genomic DNA, equivalent to roughly 33,000 T cell genomes, went into each replicate PCR. The purified libraries were quantified using a Qubit 3.0 fluorometer, sized with a Bioanalyzer 2100, and then quantified again using the KAPA Library Quantification kit. Every immunoSEQ 96-well plate was sequenced on a dedicated single-read 150-cycle Illumina NextSeq 550 flow cell. The authors processed their data as follows. The immunoSEQ output contained only junctional sequences without quality scores, so filtering could not match that applied to full-length reads. To assign V/J genes and CDR3, sequences were annotated against IMGT germline references using PyIR, a Python wrapper for IgBLAST v1.9. Reads were filtered out if the reads had weak V/J assignments (E-value above 1e-6), no CDR3, stop codons, out-of-frame junctions, or ambiguous translated residues. V3J clonotypes were defined by identical inferred V gene, J gene, and CDR3 amino acid sequence. Percentage overlap between repertoires was computed as shared unique clonotypes divided by the size of the smaller repertoire. Repertoire richness was assessed with RTK rarefaction, the Chao1 estimator, and Recon v2.1 estimates of unobserved clonotypes. For all TCRbeta clonotypes obtained by the gDNA method from a few donors, generation probabilities were computed with OLGA. TCRdb limited this immuneACCESS table to in-frame rearrangements with V and J called. A share of clones is missing; checked studies link under half to unresolved V genes, and the rest is unexplained. V and J calls and clone size are as listed in that table; D and trimming were resolved from the DNA. The sample data list millions of clones, and 95% of these were observed just once. The top ten clonotypes cover under 0.15% of the sample.

The donors were healthy, HIV-negative adults with no recently reported acute infections or vaccinations. Only Caucasian adults living in Nashville, Tennessee, USA were represented among the donors. CD4+ T cells were enriched through magnetic negative selection, after which naive cells were positively selected on CD45RA and the remaining negative fraction served as the memory subset. Blood was obtained by leukapheresis, after which PBMCs were separated by Ficoll-Histopaque density gradient centrifugation and cryopreserved in liquid nitrogen vapor phase. Analytical flow cytometry was used to check the purity and quantity of every magnetically sorted T cell population. Genomic DNA was isolated from each sorted fraction and quantified by UV absorbance on a Nanodrop 2000c. Including the terminal cysteine and phenylalanine, the CDR3 comprises 12 residues. Here the CDR3 DNA is all that survives: 36 bases in frame from base 1. V loses 1 base of germline sequence and J loses 4 bases, and the interval between the two ends is 2 bases. From the germline V gene, CDR1 is SGHTA and CDR2 is FQGNSA.

This entry belongs to a study of shared clonotypes between healthy human individuals (dated by TCRdb to the early 2020s). Study-level background: Three men and a couple of women, aged 18 to 49 years, made up the cohort. Per donor, three plates each were used for CD4 naive and CD4 memory, two for CD8 naive, and one for CD8 memory. To estimate repertoire size and how much clonotype sharing occurs between individuals, the study deeply sequenced the blood TCR repertoires of 5 or 6 healthy adults. To increase sequencing depth and limit assay-specific biases, TCR repertoire library preparation and sequencing were carried out by different laboratories using diverse techniques. Between about 0.8 and 9.5 billion PBMCs per donor were obtained by leukapheresis. Summary of the overall study and its limitations: Naive subsets generally had larger estimated clonotype richness than memory subsets did. Because the study included a small number of donors, the genetic and exposure-history diversity represented was limited. Pairwise subsampling indicated that sequencing depth was expected to affect the degree of clonotype sharing among donors. Sampling was restricted to blood, and TCR repertoires in tissues likely differ from the TCR repertoires found in blood. Across four donors, about 4.5% of naive CD4, roughly 3.5% of naive CD8, about 2.3% of memory CD4, and 0.3% to 0.45% of memory CD8 clonotypes were shared. Higher generation probabilities were observed for clonotypes shared by all four sorted-subset donors than for non-shared clonotypes. Even with the large sequencing depth, rarefaction of the sorted-subset datasets indicated that sequencing was incomplete.

The sequenced sample consisted of naive CD4+ T cells sorted from blood. The intended sense of this specimen's cell subset or site label: CD45RA+ positively selected. The rearranged chain carries TRBV7-2 and TRBJ1-3; the D gene assignment is ambiguous. The origin of this receptor is a man younger than 35 in good health. The CDR3 reads CASSLVGNTIYF. The sequenced DNA: TGTGCCAGCAGCTTAGTCGGAAACACCATATATTTT.